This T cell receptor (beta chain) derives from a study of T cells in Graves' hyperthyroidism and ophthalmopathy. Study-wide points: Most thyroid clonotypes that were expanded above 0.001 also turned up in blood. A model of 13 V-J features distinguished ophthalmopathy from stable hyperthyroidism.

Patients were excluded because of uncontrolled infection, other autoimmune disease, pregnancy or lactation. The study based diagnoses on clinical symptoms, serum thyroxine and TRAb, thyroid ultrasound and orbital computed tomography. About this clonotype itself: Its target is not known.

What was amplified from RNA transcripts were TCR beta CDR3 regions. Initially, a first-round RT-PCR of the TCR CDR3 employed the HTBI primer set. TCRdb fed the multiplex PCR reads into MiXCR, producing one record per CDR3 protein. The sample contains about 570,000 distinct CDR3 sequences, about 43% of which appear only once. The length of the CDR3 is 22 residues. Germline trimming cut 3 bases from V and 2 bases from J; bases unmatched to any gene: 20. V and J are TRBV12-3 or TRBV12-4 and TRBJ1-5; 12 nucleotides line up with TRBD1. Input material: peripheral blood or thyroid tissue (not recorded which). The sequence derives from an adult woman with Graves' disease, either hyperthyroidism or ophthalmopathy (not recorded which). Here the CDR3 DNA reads TGTGCCAGCAGTTTTCGATCTATCTATACCGGGACAGGGGGCTCGGGCAATCAGCCCCAGCATTTT. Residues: CASSFRSIYTGTGGSGNQPQHF.